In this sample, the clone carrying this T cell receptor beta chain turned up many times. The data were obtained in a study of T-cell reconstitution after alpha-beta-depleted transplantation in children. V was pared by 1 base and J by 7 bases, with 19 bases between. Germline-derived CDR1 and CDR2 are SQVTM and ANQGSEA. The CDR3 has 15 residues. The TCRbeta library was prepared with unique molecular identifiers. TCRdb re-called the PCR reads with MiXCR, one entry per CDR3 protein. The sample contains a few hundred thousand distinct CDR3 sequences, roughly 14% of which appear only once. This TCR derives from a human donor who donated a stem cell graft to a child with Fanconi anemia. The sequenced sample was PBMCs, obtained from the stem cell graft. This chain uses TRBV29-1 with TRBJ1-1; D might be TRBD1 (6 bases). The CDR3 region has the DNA TGCAGCGTTGAAGCACGAGGCGCGGGGGCTGGTGAAGCTTTCTTT. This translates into CSVEARGAGAGEAFF. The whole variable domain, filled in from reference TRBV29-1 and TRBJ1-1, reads SAVISQKPSRDICQRGTSLTIQCQVDSQVTMMFWYRQQPGQSLTLIATANQGSEATYESGFVIDKFPISRPNLTFSTLTVSNMSPEDSSIYLCSVEARGAGAGEAFFGQGTRLTVV.